The 5 T cell receptor beta chains below come from one sample, sequenced in a study of blood T cells in healthy people across ages. PCR was performed a second time for 7 to 11 cycles using a sample-barcoded 5' primer and a J-beta primer mix. From the 5' RACE reads, TCRdb called clonotypes with MiXCR, one entry per CDR3 protein. The table lists about 640,000 distinct CDR3 sequences, roughly 58% of them singletons, with approximately 37% in the top ten. Input material: blood. Receptors originate from a man aged 55 to 70 in good health.

J is TRBJ2-1 and V is TRBV6-1; 7 bases agree with TRBD2. The ends lost 4 bases at V and 2 bases at J; junction bases unmatched: 2. Germline V gene data show CDR1 as MNHNS and CDR2 as SASEGT. The CDR3 length is 14 residues. CDR3 nucleotides: TGTGCCAGCAGTGCTAGCGGCCCCTACAATGAGCAGTTCTTC. It yields the protein CASSASGPYNEQFF.

This clonotype was observed once. A read error is the likely source, as a far larger clone sits one nucleotide away. J is TRBJ2-3 and V is TRBV12-3 or TRBV12-4; 7 bases map to TRBD1. The V and J ends lost 6 bases and 10 bases, in that order; junction bases with no gene match: 4. The CDR3 is made up of 11 amino acids. CDR3 coding DNA: TGTGCCAGCAGGCAGGGGGATGCGCAGTATTTT. It encodes CASRQGDAQYF.

In this sample, this clonotype turned up a few times. The chain is built from TRBV20-1 and TRBJ2-1, with D perhaps being TRBD1 or TRBD2 (5 bases each). Trimming cost V 3 bases and J 10 bases, with 10 bases left between them. The CDR3 has 11 residues. Germline CDR1 and CDR2: DFQATT and SNEGSKA (reference sequence). In DNA, the CDR3 is TGCAGTGCTAGTATCCGGGGCGAGCAGTTCTTC. The encoded protein is CSASIRGEQFF.

This clonotype was detected a few times. V and J are TRBV2 and TRBJ2-1, with 8 bases matching TRBD2. Unmatched junction bases numbered 16, after V lost 6 bases and J lost 9 bases. This CDR3 is 16 amino acids long. Germline lookup yields CDR1 SNHLY and CDR2 FYNNEI. The CDR3 here is CASRAAGGGLYSEQFF. CDR3 nucleotides: TGTGCCAGCAGGGCGGCGGGCGGGGGGCTATACTCTGAGCAGTTCTTC.

This clonotype has only one observation. At one end the junction does not follow the germline gene, possibly because of a read error. The chain uses TRBV20-1 and TRBJ2-7; TRBD2 might be the D (5 bases). CDR1 and CDR2 from the germline V gene are DFQATT and SNEGSKA (reference sequence). The CDR3 spans 15 residues. The CDR3 loop is CSAGDRPGFSYEQYF. CDR3 sequence (DNA): TGCAGTGCTGGAGATCGTCCGGGGTTCTCCTACGAGCAGTACTTC.